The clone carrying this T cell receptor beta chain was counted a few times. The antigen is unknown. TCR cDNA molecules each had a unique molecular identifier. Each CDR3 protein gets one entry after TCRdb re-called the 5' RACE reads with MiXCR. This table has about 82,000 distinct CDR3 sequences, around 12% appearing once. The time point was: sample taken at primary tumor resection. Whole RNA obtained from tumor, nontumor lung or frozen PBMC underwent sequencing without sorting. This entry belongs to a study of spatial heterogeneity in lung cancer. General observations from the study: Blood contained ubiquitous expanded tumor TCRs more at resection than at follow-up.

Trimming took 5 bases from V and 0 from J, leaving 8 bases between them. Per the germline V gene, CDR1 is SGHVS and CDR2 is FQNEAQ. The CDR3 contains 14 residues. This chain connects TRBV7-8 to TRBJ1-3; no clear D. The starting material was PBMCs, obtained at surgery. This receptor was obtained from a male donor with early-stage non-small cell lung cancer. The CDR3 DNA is TGTGCCAGCAGCACAGACCACTCTGGAAACACCATATATTTT. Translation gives CASSTDHSGNTIYF.